This record looks at one T cell receptor beta chain sequence and its context. TCRdb reprocessed the 5' RACE reads via MiXCR and lists one record per CDR3 protein. There are about 57,000 distinct CDR3 sequences in the sample; around 24% occur only once, and around 2.1% lies in the top ten. Treg sorting used a CD4+CD25+CD127-/low gate. The CDR3 loop spans 15 amino acids. Trimming shortened V by 7 bases and J by 4 bases, and 18 bases separated the two germline ends. CDR1 is SNHLY and CDR2 is FYNNEI in the germline V gene. The V gene is TRBV2, the J gene TRBJ2-3, with D maybe TRBD2 (7 bases). The material sequenced was tumor-infiltrating Tregs sorted from the breast tumor. The TCR originated in a female donor with breast cancer. The CDR3 DNA follows: TGTGCCAGCACCGAGGGGGGGTTGACCGCAGATACGCAGTATTTT. Translation: CASTEGGLTADTQYF.